This T cell receptor (beta chain) was recovered during a study of Ad26.COV2.S vaccination and SARS-CoV-2 variants. Study summary: Administration of Ad26.COV2.S was intramuscular, either once or twice 56 days apart. General study results and limits: Among vaccine recipients, spike-specific TCR breadth exceeded that of placebo recipients. Analyses that measured TCR breadth and depth may have underestimated total T cell responses.

The table came from immunoSEQ multiplex PCR; TCRdb's copy has only in-frame clones and leaves some out. The profile covers about 370,000 clones, with approximately 90% appearing a single time and approximately 1.9% taken by the ten largest. Indicated treatment: about 20 received Ad26.COV2.S at low or high dose, single or two shots; about five received placebo; per-sample allocation not given. Samples were taken on day 63 after the first vaccine or placebo injection. About this clone itself: The antigen remains undetermined.

Trimming took off 0 bases at V and 8 bases at J, with 19 bases between the two ends. Germline-derived CDR1 and CDR2 are SGHTA and FQGTGA. The CDR3 extends over 16 amino acids. The receptor was isolated from a person aged 18 to 65 who received the Ad26.COV2.S COVID-19 vaccine or a placebo. This material consisted of peripheral blood, taken in a trial of Ad26.COV2.S vaccine versus placebo. The chain has TRBV7-3 and TRBJ1-2; D perhaps matches TRBD1 (6 bases). CDR3 sequence reads: CASSLTSRGGVDGYTF. In DNA form, the CDR3 reads TGTGCCAGCAGCTTAACGAGCCGAGGGGGGGTCGACGGCTACACCTTC.